The sample holds a few counts of the clone carrying this TCR beta chain. This entry comes from a study of T cell repertoires in cytomegalovirus infection. The length of the CDR3 is 15 residues. V lost 7 bases to trimming and J lost 5 bases; unmatched junction nucleotides: 5. Germline V CDR1 and CDR2: SEHNR, FQNEAQ (reference sequence). Each CDR3 protein is one row after TCRdb ran MiXCR on the reads. The data contain roughly 230,000 distinct CDR3 sequences, 6.5% of them seen just once; the ten biggest clones take up more than 5.5%. The sequencing sample was made of PBMCs. This sequence originates from a human donor in good health (CMV status not recorded). Some clones in this sample may be carry-over from other donors' samples. The chain is built from TRBV7-9 and TRBJ1-6, with 10 bases fitting TRBD1. The CDR3 protein is CASTGQGGNNSPLHF. DNA for the CDR3: TGTGCCAGCACTGGACAGGGGGGGAATAATTCACCCCTCCACTTT.